The present T cell receptor beta chain was sequenced within a study of PD-L1 blockade in urothelial cancer. As for the study in general: Analyzed time points were 3 weeks (second dose) and 6 weeks after therapy began.

The time point denotes: pretreatment peripheral blood. Patient disease was locally advanced or metastatic urothelial carcinoma. This clone was seen just once. Germline values: CDR1 KGHSH, CDR2 LQKENI. Trimming removed 1 base at V and 2 bases at J, with 11 bases between. The CDR3 has 15 residues. Synthetic analogs of TCR templates were spiked into every PCR. The protocol was immunoSEQ multiplex PCR, while the TCRdb copy is restricted to in-frame clones and leaves out a portion. The sample comprises about 81,000 clones, 89% of which are singletons, and about 0.89% rests with the top ten. This clonotype was obtained from a woman older than 75 with urothelial cancer. The source material was PBMCs, sampled around atezolizumab (anti-PD-L1) treatment. The chain combines TRBV18 with TRBJ1-2; no definite D call. The DNA of the CDR3 is TGTGCCAGCTCACCACAACCGGGTCCAAACTATGGCTACACCTTC. It yields the protein CASSPQPGPNYGYTF.